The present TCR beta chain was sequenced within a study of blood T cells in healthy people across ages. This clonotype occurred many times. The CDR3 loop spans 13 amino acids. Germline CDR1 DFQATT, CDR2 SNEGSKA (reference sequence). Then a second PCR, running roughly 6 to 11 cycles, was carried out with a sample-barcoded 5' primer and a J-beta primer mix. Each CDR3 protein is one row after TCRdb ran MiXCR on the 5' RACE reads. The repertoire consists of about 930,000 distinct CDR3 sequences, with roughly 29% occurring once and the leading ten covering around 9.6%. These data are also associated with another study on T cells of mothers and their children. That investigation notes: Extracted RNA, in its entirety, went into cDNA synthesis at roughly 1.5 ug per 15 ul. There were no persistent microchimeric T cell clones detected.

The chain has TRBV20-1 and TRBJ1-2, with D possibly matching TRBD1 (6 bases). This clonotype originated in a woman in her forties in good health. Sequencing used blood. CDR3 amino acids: CSVEPRGIYGYTF. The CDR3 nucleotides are TGCAGCGTAGAACCTAGGGGGATTTATGGCTACACCTTC.